This is a list of T cell receptor beta chains from one sample in a study of T-cell memory formation after mild COVID-19. In TCRdb, the 5' RACE reads were re-called with MiXCR into one record per CDR3 protein. The sample lists about 360,000 distinct CDR3 sequences; 14% were seen once. The sequencing input was PBMCs or a T cell subset sorted from them (not recorded which). Receptor source: a man aged 18 to 30 who had mild COVID-19 (a few samples of this study predate the infection). Cell type and time point are not known. The CDR3 runs from the conserved cysteine through the conserved F or W. D genes are given only for firm matches. Only some rows state a clone size, as once, few, many or a class for expanded clones.

J: TRBJ1-2
size: NA
D: NA
V: TRBV15
CDR3: CATSGDGYGYTF
DNA: TGTGCCACCAGCGGAGACGGCTATGGCTACACCTTC

J: TRBJ1-5
size: NA
D: TRBD1
V: TRBV7-8
CDR3: CASSPQQGNGNQPQHF
DNA: TGTGCCAGCAGCCCACAACAGGGGAATGGAAATCAGCCCCAGCATTTT

J: TRBJ1-6
size: many
D: NA
V: TRBV3-1
CDR3: CASSNGRSPLHF
DNA: TGTGCCAGCAGCAACGGGCGGTCACCCCTCCACTTT

J: TRBJ1-5
size: NA
D: TRBD1
V: TRBV20-1
CDR3: CSATGTADQPQHF
DNA: TGCAGTGCTACTGGGACAGCGGATCAGCCCCAGCATTTT

J: TRBJ2-7
size: many
D: NA
V: TRBV7-8
CDR3: CASSLAETSYEQYF
DNA: TGTGCCAGCAGCTTGGCTGAGACTTCCTACGAGCAGTACTTC

J: TRBJ2-2
size: few
D: NA
V: TRBV20-1
CDR3: CSAGAAARNGELFF
DNA: TGCAGTGCTGGGGCGGCCGCGCGGAACGGGGAGCTGTTTTTT

J: TRBJ2-7
size: many
D: NA
V: TRBV5-6
CDR3: CASSSDSSYEQYF
DNA: TGTGCCAGCAGCTCTGACAGCTCCTACGAGCAGTACTTC

J: TRBJ2-7
size: NA
D: TRBD2
V: TRBV5-4
CDR3: CASSDQRGGYEQYF
DNA: TGTGCCAGCAGCGACCAGCGGGGGGGCTACGAGCAGTACTTC

J: TRBJ2-2
size: NA
D: TRBD1
V: TRBV7-8
CDR3: CASSERTGGIRELFF
DNA: TGTGCCAGCAGCGAAAGGACAGGGGGCATCCGGGAGCTGTTTTTT

J: TRBJ1-2
size: NA
D: NA
V: TRBV28
CDR3: CASSSSGANYGYTF
DNA: TGTGCCAGCAGTTCTTCAGGGGCTAACTATGGCTACACCTTC

J: TRBJ1-2
size: NA
D: NA
V: TRBV12-3/TRBV12-4
CDR3: CASSFRSRNYGYTF
DNA: TGTGCCAGCAGTTTTAGGAGCCGTAACTATGGCTACACCTTC

J: TRBJ1-1
size: few
D: NA
V: TRBV6-5
CDR3: CASSSNPGGGAEAFF
DNA: TGTGCCAGCAGTTCCAACCCGGGGGGGGGTGCTGAAGCTTTCTTT

J: TRBJ2-3
size: NA
D: NA
V: TRBV7-2
CDR3: CASSFPGTTDTQYF
DNA: TGTGCCAGCAGCTTCCCAGGGACCACAGATACGCAGTATTTT

J: TRBJ2-3
size: few
D: NA
V: TRBV14
CDR3: CASSQDLGPAYPQYF
DNA: TGTGCCAGCAGCCAAGATTTAGGGCCCGCCTACCCGCAGTATTTT

J: TRBJ1-1
size: few
D: NA
V: TRBV7-9
CDR3: CASTPGAGTEAFF
DNA: TGTGCCAGCACCCCAGGCGCGGGGACTGAAGCTTTCTTT

J: TRBJ2-5
size: few
D: TRBD2
V: TRBV7-2
CDR3: CASSPGRGGGETQYF
DNA: TGTGCCAGCAGCCCCGGACGCGGGGGGGGCGAGACCCAGTACTTC